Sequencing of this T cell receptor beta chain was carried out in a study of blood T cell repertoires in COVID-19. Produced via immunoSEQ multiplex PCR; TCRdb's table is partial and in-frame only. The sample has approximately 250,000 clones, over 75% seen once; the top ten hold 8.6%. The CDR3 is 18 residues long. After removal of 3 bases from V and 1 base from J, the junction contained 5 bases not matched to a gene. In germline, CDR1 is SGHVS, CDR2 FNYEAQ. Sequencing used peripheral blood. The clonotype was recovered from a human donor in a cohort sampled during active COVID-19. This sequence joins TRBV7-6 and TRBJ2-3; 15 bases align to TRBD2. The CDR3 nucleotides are TGTGCCAGCAGCTTCGGACTAGCGGGAGGGGTCGGCACAGATACGCAGTATTTT. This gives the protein CASSFGLAGGVGTDTQYF.